The 15 T cell receptor beta chains below come from one sample, sequenced in a study of cytomegalovirus exposure and HLA in healthy donors. The PCR used 60 Vbeta and 13 Jbeta primers. TCRdb's copy holds only in-frame clones and misses some; the assay was immunoSEQ multiplex PCR. The sample yields hundreds of thousands of clones, roughly 80% seen once. The sequenced sample consisted of PBMCs. These receptor sequences come from a middle-aged man in good health and CMV-seronegative.

This clone occurred once. The rearrangement links TRBV28 to TRBJ2-7; the match to TRBD2 covers 7 bases. This CDR3 comprises 17 residues. The junction had 15 bases not matched to a gene; V was cut back by 4 bases and J by 3 bases. CDR1 is MDHEN, CDR2 SYDVKM, per germline. CDR3 protein: CASSSLSRLGEGYEQYF. As DNA, the CDR3 is TGTGCCAGCAGTTCCCTCTCTCGCCTGGGGGAGGGCTACGAGCAGTACTTC. Full variable domain (outside the CDR3, taken from reference TRBV28 and TRBJ2-7): DVKVTQSSRYLVKRTGEKVFLECVQDMDHENMFWYRQDPGLGLRLIYFSYDVKMKEKGDIPEGYSVSREKKERFSLILESASTNQTSMYLCASSSLSRLGEGYEQYFGPGTRLTVT.

The rearrangement links TRBV29-1 to TRBJ2-5; possible D gene TRBD1, 5 bases. This CDR3 has 16 amino acids. Germline V gene data show CDR1 as SQVTM and CDR2 as ANQGSEA. V was shortened by 0 bases and J by 5 bases, with 19 bases between the two germline ends. The CDR3 DNA is TGCAGCGTTGAAGATCGCGGACAAAGGGTTGGGGAGACCCAGTACTTC. This gives the protein CSVEDRGQRVGETQYF.

The chain uses TRBV7-3 and TRBJ1-1; D is ambiguous. Trimming took off 2 bases at V and 1 base at J, with 5 bases between the two ends. CDR1 and CDR2 (germline): SGHTA, FQGTGA. The CDR3 length is 13 residues. This chain's CDR3 is CASSLFQNTEAFF. CDR3 DNA: TGTGCCAGCAGCTTATTCCAGAACACTGAAGCTTTCTTT.

This clone was picked up one time. J is TRBJ1-2 and V is TRBV27; D is perhaps TRBD1 (5 bases). The CDR3 sequence is 15 residues long. Germline V gene lookup returns CDR1 MNHEY and CDR2 SMNVEV (reference sequence). The V gene lost 3 bases and the J gene lost 7 bases, with 18 bases spanning the gap. CDR3 protein: CASSFLDTLNAGYTF. DNA for the CDR3: TGTGCCAGCAGTTTTCTGGACACCTTAAATGCTGGCTACACCTTC.

In DNA form, the CDR3 reads TGTGCCAGCAGTTTGGGAGGGGGCAATGAGCAGTTCTTC. Encoded protein: CASSLGGGNEQFF. The chain recombines TRBV28 with TRBJ2-1, with D tentatively TRBD2 (7 bases). Per the germline V gene, CDR1 is MDHEN and CDR2 is SYDVKM. This CDR3 contains 13 residues. Trimming cost V 3 bases and J 6 bases, with 9 bases left between them.

J is TRBJ2-1 and V is TRBV2; TRBD2 is a possible D gene (5 bases). Trimming shortened V by 8 bases and J by 1 base, and 12 bases separated the two germline ends. The V gene's germline CDR1 is SNHLY and CDR2 FYNNEI. The CDR3 covers 14 residues. This CDR3 is CASRADPSYNEQFF. The CDR3 DNA reads TGTGCCAGCCGAGCGGACCCTTCCTACAATGAGCAGTTCTTC.

This clone was recorded a few times. This sequence joins TRBV5-1 and TRBJ2-1; D is possibly TRBD2 (6 bases). This CDR3 region has 16 residues. Between the trimmed V and J ends, which lost 1 base and 0 bases, there was a span of 11 bases. The germline gives CDR1 SGHRS, CDR2 YFSETQ. The CDR3 here is CASSLSGLSSYNEQFF. The CDR3 DNA reads TGCGCCAGCAGCTTGAGCGGACTAAGCTCCTACAATGAGCAGTTCTTC.

The chain has TRBV5-4 and TRBJ1-2; D is unclear. This CDR3 has 14 residues. In germline, CDR1 is SGHNT, CDR2 YYREEE (reference sequence). Trimming shortened V by 2 bases and J by 6 bases, and 14 bases separated the two germline ends. CDR3 region: CASSFLERGNGYTF. The CDR3 DNA sequence: TGTGCCAGCAGCTTTCTCGAGCGGGGAAATGGCTACACCTTC.

The V gene is TRBV12-5, the J gene TRBJ2-1; the D gene is possibly TRBD1 (7 bases). Germline CDR1 reads LGHNT; CDR2 reads FRNRAP. V was cut by 6 bases and J by 0 bases, with 12 bases left in between. This CDR3 region has 15 residues. The chain's CDR3 is CASGAGQSSYNEQFF. CDR3 sequence (DNA): TGTGCTAGTGGGGCGGGACAGAGCTCCTACAATGAGCAGTTCTTC.

In this sample, this clone turned up once. V is TRBV4-3 and J is TRBJ2-1; D is perhaps TRBD1 (5 bases). The CDR3 sequence is 14 residues long. Germline-derived CDR1 and CDR2 are LGHNA and YSLEER. V lost 5 bases, J lost 6 bases, and 14 bases lay in between. The CDR3 region is CASSKGQGTNEQFF. CDR3 coding DNA: TGCGCCAGCAGCAAAGGGCAGGGAACCAATGAGCAGTTCTTC.

The rearrangement joins TRBV5-4 to TRBJ2-1; 8 bases line up with TRBD2. V gave up 9 bases and J gave up 15 bases; unmatched junction bases: 11. There are 11 residues in the CDR3. The germline V gene has CDR1 SGHNT and CDR2 YYREEE (reference sequence). CDR3 DNA: TGTGCCATTATGAACGGGGGGGGCCCGTTCTTC. It codes for CAIMNGGGPFF.

This chain connects TRBV28 to TRBJ1-2, with 8 bases that match TRBD1. CDR3 length: 15 residues. Unmatched junction bases numbered 9, after V lost 5 bases and J lost 4 bases. In germline, CDR1 is MDHEN, CDR2 SYDVKM. CDR3 residues: CASSDLRGLPYGYTF. The CDR3 DNA reads as TGTGCCAGCAGTGACCTCAGGGGGCTCCCCTATGGCTACACCTTC.

The V and J genes are TRBV6-5 and TRBJ1-2; perhaps TRBD1 as D (5 bases). The CDR3 covers 15 residues. V shed 2 bases and J shed 4 bases, with 14 bases lying between them. Germline V gene data show CDR1 as MNHEY and CDR2 as SVGAGI. The CDR3 spells CASSYRLDRPYGYTF. For the CDR3, the DNA is TGTGCCAGCAGTTACAGACTCGACAGACCCTATGGCTACACCTTC.

DNA for the CDR3: TGTGCCAGCAGCGTTAGGGGGCAAAACACTGAAGCTTTCTTT. Its translation is CASSVRGQNTEAFF. V and J are TRBV9 and TRBJ1-1, with 7 bases identical to TRBD1. From germline, CDR1 is SGDLS and CDR2 YYNGEE. This CDR3 region has 14 residues. V lost 2 bases to trimming and J lost 2 bases; unmatched junction nucleotides: 3.

The chain is built from TRBV4-2 and TRBJ1-3; no definite D call. The CDR3 is made up of 16 amino acids. The ends were cut back, 0 bases at V and 0 bases at J, with 9 bases in the middle. Per germline, CDR1 LGHNA and CDR2 YNFKEQ. The CDR3 protein is CASSQDTQNSGNTIYF. The DNA for the CDR3 is TGTGCCAGCAGCCAAGATACCCAGAACTCTGGAAACACCATATATTTT.